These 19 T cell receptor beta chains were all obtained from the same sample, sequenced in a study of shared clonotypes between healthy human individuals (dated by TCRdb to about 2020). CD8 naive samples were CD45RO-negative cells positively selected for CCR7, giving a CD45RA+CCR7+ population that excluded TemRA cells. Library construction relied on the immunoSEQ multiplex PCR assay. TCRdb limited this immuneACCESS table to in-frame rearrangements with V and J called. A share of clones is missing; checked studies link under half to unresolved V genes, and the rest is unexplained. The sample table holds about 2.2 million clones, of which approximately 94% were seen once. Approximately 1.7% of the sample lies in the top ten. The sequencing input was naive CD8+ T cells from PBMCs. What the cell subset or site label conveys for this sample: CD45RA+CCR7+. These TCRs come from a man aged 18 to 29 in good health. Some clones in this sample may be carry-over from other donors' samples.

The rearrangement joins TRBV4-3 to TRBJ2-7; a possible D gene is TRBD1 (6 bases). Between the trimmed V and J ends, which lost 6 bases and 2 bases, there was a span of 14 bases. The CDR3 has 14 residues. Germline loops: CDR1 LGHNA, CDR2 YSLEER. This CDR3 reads CASSTLDRPYEQYF. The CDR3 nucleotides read TGCGCCAGCAGTACCCTGGACAGACCCTACGAGCAGTACTTC.

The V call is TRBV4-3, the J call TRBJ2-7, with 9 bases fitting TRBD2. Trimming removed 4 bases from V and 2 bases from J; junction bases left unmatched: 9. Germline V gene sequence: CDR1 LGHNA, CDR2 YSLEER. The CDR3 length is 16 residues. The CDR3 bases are TGCGCCAGCAGCCCCCTAGCGGGGTACCCACCCTACGAGCAGTACTTC. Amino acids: CASSPLAGYPPYEQYF.

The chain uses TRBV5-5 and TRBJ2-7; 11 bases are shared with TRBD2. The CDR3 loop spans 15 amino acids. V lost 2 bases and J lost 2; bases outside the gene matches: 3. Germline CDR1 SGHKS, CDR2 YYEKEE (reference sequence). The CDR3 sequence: CASSFTSGGAYEQYF. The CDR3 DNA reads TGTGCCAGCAGCTTCACTAGCGGGGGTGCCTACGAGCAGTACTTC. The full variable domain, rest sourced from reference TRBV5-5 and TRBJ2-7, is DAGVTQSPTHLIKTRGQQVTLRCSPISGHKSVSWYQQVLGQGPQFIFQYYEKEERGRGNFPDRFSARQFPNYSSELNVNALLLGDSALYLCASSFTSGGAYEQYFGPGTRLTVT.

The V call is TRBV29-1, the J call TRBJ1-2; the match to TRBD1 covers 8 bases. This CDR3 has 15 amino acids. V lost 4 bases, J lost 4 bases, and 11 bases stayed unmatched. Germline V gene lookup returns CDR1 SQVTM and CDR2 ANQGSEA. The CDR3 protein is CSVAYLGQAGYGYTF. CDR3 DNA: TGCAGCGTTGCTTATCTGGGACAGGCCGGCTATGGCTACACCTTC.

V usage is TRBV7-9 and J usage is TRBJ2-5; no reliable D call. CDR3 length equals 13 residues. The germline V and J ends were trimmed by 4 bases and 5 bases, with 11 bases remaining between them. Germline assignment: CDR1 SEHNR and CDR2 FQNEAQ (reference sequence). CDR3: CASSSLRPETQYF. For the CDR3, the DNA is TGTGCCAGCAGCTCCTTAAGACCTGAGACCCAGTACTTC.

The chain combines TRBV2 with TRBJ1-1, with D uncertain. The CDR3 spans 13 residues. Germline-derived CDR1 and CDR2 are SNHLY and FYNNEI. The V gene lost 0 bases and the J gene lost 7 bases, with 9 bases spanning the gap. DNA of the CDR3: TGTGCCAGCAGTGAAGCGCAATGGGTTGAAGCTTTCTTT. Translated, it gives CASSEAQWVEAFF.

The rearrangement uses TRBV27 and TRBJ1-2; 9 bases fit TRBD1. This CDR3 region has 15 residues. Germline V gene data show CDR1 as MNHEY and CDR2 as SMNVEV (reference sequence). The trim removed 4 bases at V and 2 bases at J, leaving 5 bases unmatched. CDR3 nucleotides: TGTGCCAGCAGTTCAACAGGGGGCTGGAACTATGGCTACACCTTC. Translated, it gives CASSSTGGWNYGYTF.

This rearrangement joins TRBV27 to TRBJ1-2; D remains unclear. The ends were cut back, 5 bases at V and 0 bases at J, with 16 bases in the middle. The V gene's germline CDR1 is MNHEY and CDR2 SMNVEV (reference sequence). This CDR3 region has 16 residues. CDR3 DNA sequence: TGTGCCAGCAGTACCACTTTAGGGCTCGCTAACTATGGCTACACCTTC. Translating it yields CASSTTLGLANYGYTF.

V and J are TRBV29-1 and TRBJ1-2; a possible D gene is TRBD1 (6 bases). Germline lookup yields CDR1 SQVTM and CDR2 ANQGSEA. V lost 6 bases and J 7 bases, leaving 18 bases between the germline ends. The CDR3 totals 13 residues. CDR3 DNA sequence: TGCAGCGTCCGTGGGGGGGGCTCGTCTGGCTACACCTTC. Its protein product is CSVRGGGSSGYTF.

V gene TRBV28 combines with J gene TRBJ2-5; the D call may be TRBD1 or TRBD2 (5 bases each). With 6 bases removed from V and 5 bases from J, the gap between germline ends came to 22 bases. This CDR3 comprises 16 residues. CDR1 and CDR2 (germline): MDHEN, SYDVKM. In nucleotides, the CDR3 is TGTGCCAGCAGCCACCCCGGGACGGAGAAGAGGGAGACCCAGTACTTC. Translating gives CASSHPGTEKRETQYF.

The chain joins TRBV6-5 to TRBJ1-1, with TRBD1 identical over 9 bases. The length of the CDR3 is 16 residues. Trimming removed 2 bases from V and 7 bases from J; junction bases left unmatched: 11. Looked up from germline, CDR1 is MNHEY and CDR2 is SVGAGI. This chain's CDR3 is CASSYGPTGGRDEAFF. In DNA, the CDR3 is TGTGCCAGCAGTTACGGACCTACAGGGGGCAGAGATGAAGCTTTCTTT.

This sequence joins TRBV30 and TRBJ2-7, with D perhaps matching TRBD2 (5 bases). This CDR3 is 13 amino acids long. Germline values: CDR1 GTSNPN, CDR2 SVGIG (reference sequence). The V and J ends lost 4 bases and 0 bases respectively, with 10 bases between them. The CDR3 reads CAWKAEDSYEQYF. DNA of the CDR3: TGTGCCTGGAAAGCGGAGGACTCCTACGAGCAGTACTTC.

The CDR3 is CASSLMDISYEQYF. The CDR3 DNA reads as TGTGCCAGCAGCTTAATGGACATTTCCTACGAGCAGTACTTC. The J gene is TRBJ2-7, the V gene TRBV7-9, with D perhaps TRBD1 (5 bases). Per the germline V gene, CDR1 is SEHNR and CDR2 is FQNEAQ (reference sequence). V was pared by 2 bases and J by 1 base, with 9 bases between. This CDR3 is 14 amino acids long.

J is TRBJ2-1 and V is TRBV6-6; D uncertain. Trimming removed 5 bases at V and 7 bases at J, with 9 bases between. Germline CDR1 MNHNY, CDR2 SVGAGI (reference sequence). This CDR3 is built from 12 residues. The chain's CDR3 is CASSPLRNEQFF. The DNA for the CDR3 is TGTGCCAGCAGTCCACTACGGAATGAGCAGTTCTTC.

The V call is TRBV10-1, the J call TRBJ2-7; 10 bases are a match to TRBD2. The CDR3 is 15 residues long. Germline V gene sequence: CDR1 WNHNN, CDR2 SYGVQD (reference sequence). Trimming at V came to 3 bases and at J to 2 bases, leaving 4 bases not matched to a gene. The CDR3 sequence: CASSDGLAVTYEQYF. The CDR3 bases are TGCGCCAGCAGTGATGGACTAGCGGTAACCTACGAGCAGTACTTC.

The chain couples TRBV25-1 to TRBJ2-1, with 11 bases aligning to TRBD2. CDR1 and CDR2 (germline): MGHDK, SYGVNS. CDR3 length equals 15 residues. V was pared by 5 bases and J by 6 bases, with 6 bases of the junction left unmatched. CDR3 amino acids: CASSLTSGSGNEQFF. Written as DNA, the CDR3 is TGTGCCAGCAGTCTCACTAGCGGGAGTGGCAATGAGCAGTTCTTC.

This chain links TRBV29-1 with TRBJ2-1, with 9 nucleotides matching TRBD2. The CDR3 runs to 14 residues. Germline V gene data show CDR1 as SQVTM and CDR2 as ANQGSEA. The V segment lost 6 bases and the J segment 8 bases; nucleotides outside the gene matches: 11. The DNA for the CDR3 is TGCAGCGTGAGACTAGCGGCCCTTTGGGATGAGCAGTTCTTC. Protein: CSVRLAALWDEQFF.

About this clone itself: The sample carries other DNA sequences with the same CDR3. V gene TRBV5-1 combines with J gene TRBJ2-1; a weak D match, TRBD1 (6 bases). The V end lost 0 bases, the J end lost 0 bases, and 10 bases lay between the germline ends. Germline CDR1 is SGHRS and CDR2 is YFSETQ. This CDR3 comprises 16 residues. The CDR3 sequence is CASSLGRGGSYNEQFF. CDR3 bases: TGCGCCAGCAGCTTGGGCCGAGGGGGCTCCTACAATGAGCAGTTCTTC.

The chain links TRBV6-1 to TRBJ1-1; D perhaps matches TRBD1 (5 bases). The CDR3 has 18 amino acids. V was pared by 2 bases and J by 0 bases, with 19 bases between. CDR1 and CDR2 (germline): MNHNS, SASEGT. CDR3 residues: CASSEPGPIRPLNTEAFF. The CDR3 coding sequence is TGTGCCAGCAGTGAACCGGGACCGATCCGCCCACTGAACACTGAAGCTTTCTTT.